This T cell receptor (beta chain) appears in the sequencing data of a study of metastatic and nonmetastatic thyroid tumors. Study background: Comparison of repertoires was carried out across blood and tumor or nodule tissue from malignant and benign thyroid patients. Study findings and constraints: It was reported that TCR beta diversity was significantly higher in malignant thyroid tumors than benign nodules, in blood and tumor.

Germline V gene data show CDR1 as MNHNS and CDR2 as SASEGT. There are 15 residues in the CDR3. V lost 5 bases to trimming and J lost 5 bases; unmatched junction nucleotides: 8. Source study methods: For papillary thyroid cancer, a distant-metastasis classifier was constructed from CDR3 differences observed across clinicopathological groups. TCRdb reanalyzed the PCR reads with MiXCR. The V and J calls and clone size are TCRdb's, not the authors'. The sample has 30,000 to 45,000 clones, 25% to 30% seen once; the top ten hold 11%. Each patient went into thyroid surgery without having received any treatment. This clone was counted a few times. Antigen unknown.

Specimen: blood. The chain couples TRBV6-1 to TRBJ2-3; 9 bases align to TRBD1. This receptor was obtained from a male donor with papillary thyroid cancer or a benign thyroid nodule (not recorded which). Some clones in this sample may be carry-over from other donors' samples. CDR3 DNA sequence: TGTGCCAGCAGTCCGGGACAGGGTGGCAGAGATACGCAGTATTTT. It is translated as CASSPGQGGRDTQYF.